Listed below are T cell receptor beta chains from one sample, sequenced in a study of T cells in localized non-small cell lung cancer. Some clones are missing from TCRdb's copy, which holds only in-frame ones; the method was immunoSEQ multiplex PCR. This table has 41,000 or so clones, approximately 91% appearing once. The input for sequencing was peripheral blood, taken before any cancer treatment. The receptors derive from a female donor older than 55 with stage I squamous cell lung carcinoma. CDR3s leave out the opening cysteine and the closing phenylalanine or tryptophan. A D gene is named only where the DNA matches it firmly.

cdr3_aa: ASRPLMNTEAF
v_call: TRBV7-2
d_call: .
j_call: TRBJ1-1

cdr3_aa: ASSPGMGYTSGFSYEQY
v_call: TRBV5-1
d_call: TRBD2
j_call: TRBJ2-7

cdr3_aa: ASSLGRMDTGELF
v_call: TRBV5-4
d_call: .
j_call: TRBJ2-2

cdr3_aa: ASRVGRTGELF
v_call: TRBV5-4
d_call: .
j_call: TRBJ2-2

cdr3_aa: ASRQTASSSSYEQY
v_call: TRBV2
d_call: .
j_call: TRBJ2-7

cdr3_aa: ASSVSGKEYEQY
v_call: TRBV9
d_call: TRBD2
j_call: TRBJ2-7

cdr3_aa: ASSYTGGTNYGYT
v_call: TRBV5-4
d_call: TRBD1
j_call: TRBJ1-2

cdr3_aa: ASSFGARGTDTQY
v_call: TRBV5-1
d_call: .
j_call: TRBJ2-3

cdr3_aa: ASSQESTDTQY
v_call: TRBV14
d_call: .
j_call: TRBJ2-3

cdr3_aa: ASSQDGGSYNEQF
v_call: TRBV4-3
d_call: .
j_call: TRBJ2-1

cdr3_aa: ASSPGLAGGPADTQY
v_call: TRBV5-4
d_call: TRBD2
j_call: TRBJ2-3

cdr3_aa: SVERGLEQY
v_call: TRBV29-1
d_call: .
j_call: TRBJ2-7

cdr3_aa: ASSRRGLAGGNEQF
v_call: TRBV4-3
d_call: TRBD2
j_call: .

cdr3_aa: ASSPQRLERNEQF
v_call: TRBV18
d_call: .
j_call: TRBJ2-1

cdr3_aa: ASSQGSGRAGGSNEQF
v_call: TRBV14
d_call: TRBD2
j_call: TRBJ2-1

cdr3_aa: ASSQDGVGSGGYT
v_call: TRBV4-2
d_call: .
j_call: TRBJ1-2

cdr3_aa: ASSLSAGDPYNEQF
v_call: TRBV11-3
d_call: .
j_call: TRBJ2-1

cdr3_aa: SVEERLNTEAF
v_call: TRBV29-1
d_call: .
j_call: TRBJ1-1

cdr3_aa: ASSSLPGQGGEKLF
v_call: TRBV7-6
d_call: TRBD1
j_call: TRBJ1-4

cdr3_aa: ASSHGTSGRSAGANVLT
v_call: TRBV11-3
d_call: TRBD2
j_call: TRBJ2-6